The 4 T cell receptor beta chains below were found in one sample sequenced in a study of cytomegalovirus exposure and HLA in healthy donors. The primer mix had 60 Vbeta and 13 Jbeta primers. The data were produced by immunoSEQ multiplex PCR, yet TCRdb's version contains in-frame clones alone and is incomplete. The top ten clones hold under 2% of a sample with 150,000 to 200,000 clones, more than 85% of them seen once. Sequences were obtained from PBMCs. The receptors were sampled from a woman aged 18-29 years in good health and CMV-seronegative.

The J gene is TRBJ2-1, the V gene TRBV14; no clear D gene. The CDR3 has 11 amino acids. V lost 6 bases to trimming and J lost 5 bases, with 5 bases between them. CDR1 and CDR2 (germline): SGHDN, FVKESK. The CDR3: CASRHHNEQFF. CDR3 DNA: TGTGCCAGCAGACACCACAATGAGCAGTTCTTC. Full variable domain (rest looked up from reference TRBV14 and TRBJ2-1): EAGVTQFPSHSVIEKGQTVTLRCDPISGHDNLYWYRRVMGKEIKFLLHFVKESKQDESGMPNNRFLAERTGGTYSTLKVQPAELEDSGVYFCASRHHNEQFFGPGTRLTVL.

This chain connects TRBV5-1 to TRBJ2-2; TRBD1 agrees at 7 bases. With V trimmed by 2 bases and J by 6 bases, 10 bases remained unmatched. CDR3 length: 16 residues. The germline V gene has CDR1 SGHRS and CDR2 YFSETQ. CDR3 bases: TGCGCCAGCAGCTTAAAATTCAGGGGGACGGCCGGGGAGCTGTTTTTT. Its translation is CASSLKFRGTAGELFF.

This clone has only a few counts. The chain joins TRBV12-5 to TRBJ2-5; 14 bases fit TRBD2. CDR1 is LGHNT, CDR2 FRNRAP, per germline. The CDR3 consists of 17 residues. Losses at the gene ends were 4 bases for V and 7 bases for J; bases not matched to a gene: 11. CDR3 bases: TGTGCTAGTGGTTCCCTTGGACTAGCGGGAGGCCAGGGGACCCAGTACTTC. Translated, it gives CASGSLGLAGGQGTQYF.

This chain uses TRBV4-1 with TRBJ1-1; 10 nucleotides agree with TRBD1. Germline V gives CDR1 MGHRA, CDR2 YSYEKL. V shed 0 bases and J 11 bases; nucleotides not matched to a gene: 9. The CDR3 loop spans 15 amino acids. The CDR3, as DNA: TGCGCCAGCAGCCAAGACTGGACAGGGGGTCCGTCGGCTTTCTTT. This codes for CASSQDWTGGPSAFF.